This TCR beta chain is drawn from a study of T cell responses to AZD1222 COVID-19 vaccine. Whole-study findings and limits: Donor demographics were predominantly white British with a female majority; clonal diversity may be underestimated. Nearly half of spike-specific TCRs reportedly go after variant regions that carry no mutations. Spike-specific TCRs gained breadth and depth after people received two AZD1222 doses.

The CDR3 contains 14 residues. CDR1 is MGHRA, CDR2 YSYEKL, per germline. V lost 3 bases and J lost 6, with 14 bases in between. The table came from immunoSEQ multiplex PCR; TCRdb's copy has only in-frame clones and leaves some out. The sample yields about 120,000 clones, roughly 91% seen once. As regards this clone: The antigen is undetermined.

Both about-4-week and about-12-week second-dose recipients were combined. The receptor was isolated from an adult who received the AZD1222 COVID-19 vaccine. The chain links TRBV4-1 to TRBJ1-2, with D maybe TRBD1 (5 bases). Sequencing was performed on peripheral blood, taken 28 days after the second AZD1222 dose. The DNA of the CDR3 is TGCGCCAGCAGCCACGTACGCCGGGACCATGGCTACACCTTC. Amino acid sequence: CASSHVRRDHGYTF.